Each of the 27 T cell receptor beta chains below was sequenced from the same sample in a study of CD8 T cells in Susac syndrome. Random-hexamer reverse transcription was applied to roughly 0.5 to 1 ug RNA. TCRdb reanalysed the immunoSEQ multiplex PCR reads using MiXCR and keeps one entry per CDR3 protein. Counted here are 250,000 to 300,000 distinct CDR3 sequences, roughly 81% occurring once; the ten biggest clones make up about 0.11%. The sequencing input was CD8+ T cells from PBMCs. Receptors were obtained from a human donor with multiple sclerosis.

CDR3 sequence: CSVEDLVDEQFF. The CDR3 nucleotides read TGCAGCGTTGAAGATCTTGTCGATGAGCAGTTCTTC. The chain couples TRBV29-1 to TRBJ2-1; D call uncertain. The V gene lost 0 bases and the J gene lost 8 bases, with 8 bases spanning the gap. CDR1 and CDR2 from the germline V gene are SQVTM and ANQGSEA. The length of the CDR3 is 12 residues.

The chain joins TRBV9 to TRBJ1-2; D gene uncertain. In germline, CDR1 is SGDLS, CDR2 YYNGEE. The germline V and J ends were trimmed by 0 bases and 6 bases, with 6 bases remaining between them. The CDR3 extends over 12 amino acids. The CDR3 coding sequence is TGTGCCAGCAGCGTAGCAAGGGATGGCTACACCTTC. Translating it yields CASSVARDGYTF.

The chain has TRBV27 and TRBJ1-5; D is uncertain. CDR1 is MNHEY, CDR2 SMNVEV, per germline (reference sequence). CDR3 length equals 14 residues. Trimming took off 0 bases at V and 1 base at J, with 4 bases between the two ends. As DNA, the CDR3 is TGTGCCAGCAGTTTATCCCGAAGCAATCAGCCCCAGCATTTT. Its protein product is CASSLSRSNQPQHF.

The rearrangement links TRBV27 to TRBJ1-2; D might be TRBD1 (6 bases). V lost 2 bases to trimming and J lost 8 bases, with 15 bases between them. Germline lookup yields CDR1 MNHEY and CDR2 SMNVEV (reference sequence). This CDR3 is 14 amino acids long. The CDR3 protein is CASSLAGGRGGYTF. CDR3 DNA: TGTGCCAGCAGTTTAGCTGGGGGCCGGGGCGGCTACACCTTC.

The CDR3 sequence: CAWGDRGGSPLHF. CDR3 coding DNA: TGTGCCTGGGGCGACAGGGGAGGTTCACCCCTCCACTTT. The chain is built from TRBV30 and TRBJ1-6; 8 bases line up with TRBD1. Germline V gene data show CDR1 as GTSNPN and CDR2 as SVGIG (reference sequence). This CDR3 has 13 residues. Trimming at V came to 5 bases and at J to 9 bases, leaving 6 bases not matched to a gene.

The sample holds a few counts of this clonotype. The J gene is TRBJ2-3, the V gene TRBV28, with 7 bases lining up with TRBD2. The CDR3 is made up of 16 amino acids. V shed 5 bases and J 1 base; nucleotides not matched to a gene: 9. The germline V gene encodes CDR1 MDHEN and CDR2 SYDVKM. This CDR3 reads CASSPLPSGGTDTQYF. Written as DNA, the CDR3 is TGTGCCAGCAGTCCCCTACCCAGCGGGGGCACAGATACGCAGTATTTT.

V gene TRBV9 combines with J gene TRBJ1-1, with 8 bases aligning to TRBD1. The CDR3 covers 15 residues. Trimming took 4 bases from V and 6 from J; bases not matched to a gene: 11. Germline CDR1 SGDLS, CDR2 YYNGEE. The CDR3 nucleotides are TGTGCCAGCAGCCCCCGGGACAGGATAGACGCTGAAGCTTTCTTT. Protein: CASSPRDRIDAEAFF.

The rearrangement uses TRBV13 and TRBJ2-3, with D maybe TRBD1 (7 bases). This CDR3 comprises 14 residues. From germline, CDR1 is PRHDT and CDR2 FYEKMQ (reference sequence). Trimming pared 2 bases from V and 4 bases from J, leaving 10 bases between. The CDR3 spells CASSLLRGADTQYF. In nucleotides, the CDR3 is TGTGCCAGCAGCTTACTCAGGGGGGCAGATACGCAGTATTTT.

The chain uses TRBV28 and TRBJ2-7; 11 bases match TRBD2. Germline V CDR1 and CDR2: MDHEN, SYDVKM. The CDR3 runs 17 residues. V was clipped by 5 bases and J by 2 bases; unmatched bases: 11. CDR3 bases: TGTGCCAGCAGTCCAGTACCGGGGACTAGCGGTACCTACGAGCAGTACTTC. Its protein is CASSPVPGTSGTYEQYF.

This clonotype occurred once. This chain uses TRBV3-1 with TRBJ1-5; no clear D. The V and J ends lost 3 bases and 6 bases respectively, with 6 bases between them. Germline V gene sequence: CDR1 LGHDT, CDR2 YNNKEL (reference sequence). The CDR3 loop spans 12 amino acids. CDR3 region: CASSQEGQPQHF. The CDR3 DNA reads TGTGCCAGCAGCCAGGAGGGTCAGCCCCAGCATTTT.

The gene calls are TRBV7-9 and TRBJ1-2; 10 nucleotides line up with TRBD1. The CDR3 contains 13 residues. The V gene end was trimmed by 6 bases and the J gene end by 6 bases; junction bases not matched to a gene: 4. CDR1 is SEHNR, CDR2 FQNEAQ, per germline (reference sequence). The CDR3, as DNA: TGTGCCAGCAGGCGACAGGGGGCCCATGGCTACACCTTC. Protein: CASRRQGAHGYTF.

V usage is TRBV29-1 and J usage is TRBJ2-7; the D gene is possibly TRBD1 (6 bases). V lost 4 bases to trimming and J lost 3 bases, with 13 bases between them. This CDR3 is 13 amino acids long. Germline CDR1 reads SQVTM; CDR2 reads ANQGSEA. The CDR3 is CSVGAGTIYEQYF. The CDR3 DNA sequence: TGCAGCGTTGGGGCAGGGACAATCTACGAGCAGTACTTC.

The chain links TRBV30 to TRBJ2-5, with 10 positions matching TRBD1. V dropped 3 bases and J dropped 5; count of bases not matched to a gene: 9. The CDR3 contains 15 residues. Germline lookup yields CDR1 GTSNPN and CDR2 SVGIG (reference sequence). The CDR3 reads CAWRHGQGVGETQYF. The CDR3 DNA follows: TGTGCCTGGAGGCACGGACAGGGGGTCGGGGAGACCCAGTACTTC.

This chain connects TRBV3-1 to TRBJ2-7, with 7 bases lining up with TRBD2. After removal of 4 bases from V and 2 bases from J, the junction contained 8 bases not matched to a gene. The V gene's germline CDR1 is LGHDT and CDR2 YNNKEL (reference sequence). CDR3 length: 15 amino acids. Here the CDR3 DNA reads TGTGCCAGCAGCCCAGGACTAGGATCCCCCTACGAGCAGTACTTC. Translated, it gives CASSPGLGSPYEQYF.

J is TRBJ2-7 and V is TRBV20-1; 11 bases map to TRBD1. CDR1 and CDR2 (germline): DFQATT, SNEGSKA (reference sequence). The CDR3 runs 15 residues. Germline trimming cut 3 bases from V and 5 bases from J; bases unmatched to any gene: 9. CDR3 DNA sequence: TGCAGTGCTAGGGACAGGGGGCTTAACAAGAACGAGCAGTACTTC. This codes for CSARDRGLNKNEQYF.

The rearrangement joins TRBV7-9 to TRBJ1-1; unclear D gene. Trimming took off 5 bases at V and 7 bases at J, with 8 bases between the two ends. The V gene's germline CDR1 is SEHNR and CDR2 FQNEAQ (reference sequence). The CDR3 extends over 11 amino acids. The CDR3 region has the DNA TGTGCCAGCAGCCTTAATGATGAAGCTTTCTTT. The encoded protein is CASSLNDEAFF.

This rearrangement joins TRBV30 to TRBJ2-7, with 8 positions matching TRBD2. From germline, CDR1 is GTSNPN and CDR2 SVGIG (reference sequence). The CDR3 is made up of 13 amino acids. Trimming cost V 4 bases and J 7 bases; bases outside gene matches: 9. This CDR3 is CAWMPAGGGEQYF. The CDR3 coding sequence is TGTGCCTGGATGCCGGCGGGAGGAGGGGAGCAGTACTTC.

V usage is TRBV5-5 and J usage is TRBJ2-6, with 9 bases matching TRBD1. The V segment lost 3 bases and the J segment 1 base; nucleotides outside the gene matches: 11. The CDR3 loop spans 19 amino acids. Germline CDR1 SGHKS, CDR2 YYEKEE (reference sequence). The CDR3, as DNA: TGTGCCAGCAGCTGGACTACAGGGGGCGGGAGTTCTGGGGCCAACGTCCTGACTTTC. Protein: CASSWTTGGGSSGANVLTF.

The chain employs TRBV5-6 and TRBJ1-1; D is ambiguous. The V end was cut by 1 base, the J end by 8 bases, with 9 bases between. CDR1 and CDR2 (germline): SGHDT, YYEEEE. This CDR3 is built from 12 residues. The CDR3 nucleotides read TGTGCCAGCAGCTTGAGGGTTGGGGAAGCTTTCTTT. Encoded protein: CASSLRVGEAFF.

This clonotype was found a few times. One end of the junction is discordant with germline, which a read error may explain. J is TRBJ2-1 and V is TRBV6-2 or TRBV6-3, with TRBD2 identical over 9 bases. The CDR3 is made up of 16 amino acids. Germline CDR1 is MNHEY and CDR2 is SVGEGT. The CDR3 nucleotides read TGTGCCAGCAGTTACCGCGGACTAGCGTTAGACCATGAGCAGTTTTTC. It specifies CASSYRGLALDHEQFF.

The CDR3 region is CASSLATSGRAAYNEQFF. CDR3 bases: TGTGCCAGCAGCTTGGCGACTAGCGGGAGGGCGGCTTATAATGAGCAGTTCTTC. The chain joins TRBV7-9 to TRBJ2-1, with TRBD2 matching 14 bases. This CDR3 comprises 18 residues. V lost 3 bases and J lost 7; bases outside the gene matches: 11. CDR1 SEHNR and CDR2 FQNEAQ come from the germline V gene (reference sequence).

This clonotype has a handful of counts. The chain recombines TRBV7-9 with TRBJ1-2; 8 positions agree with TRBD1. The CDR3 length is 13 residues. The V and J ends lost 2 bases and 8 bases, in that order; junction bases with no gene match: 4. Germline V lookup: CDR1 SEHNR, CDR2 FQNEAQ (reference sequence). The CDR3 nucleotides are TGTGCCAGCAGCTTATCCGGGACAGGAGGCTACACCTTC. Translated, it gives CASSLSGTGGYTF.

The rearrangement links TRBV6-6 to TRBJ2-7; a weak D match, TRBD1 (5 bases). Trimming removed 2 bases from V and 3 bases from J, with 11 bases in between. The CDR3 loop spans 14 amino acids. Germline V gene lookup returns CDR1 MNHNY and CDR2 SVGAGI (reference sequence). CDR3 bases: TGTGCCAGCAGTTACGCCGGGCAGGGCTACGAGCAGTACTTC. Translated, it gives CASSYAGQGYEQYF.

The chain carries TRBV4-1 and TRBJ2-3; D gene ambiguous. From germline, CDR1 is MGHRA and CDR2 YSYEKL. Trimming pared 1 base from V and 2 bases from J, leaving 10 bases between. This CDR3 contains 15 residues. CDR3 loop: CASSQGLLYTDTQYF. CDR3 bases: TGCGCCAGCAGCCAAGGACTCTTGTACACAGATACGCAGTATTTT.

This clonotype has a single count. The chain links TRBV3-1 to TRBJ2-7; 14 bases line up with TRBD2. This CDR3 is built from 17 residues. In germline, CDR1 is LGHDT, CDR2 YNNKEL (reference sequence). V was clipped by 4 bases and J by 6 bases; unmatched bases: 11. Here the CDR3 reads CASSPGLAGETLLEQYF. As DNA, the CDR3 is TGTGCCAGCAGCCCGGGACTAGCGGGAGAGACCCTCCTCGAGCAGTACTTC.

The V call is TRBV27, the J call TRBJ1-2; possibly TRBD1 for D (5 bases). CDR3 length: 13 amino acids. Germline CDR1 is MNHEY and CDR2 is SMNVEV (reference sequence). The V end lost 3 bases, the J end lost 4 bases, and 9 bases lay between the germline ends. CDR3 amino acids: CASSFNGAYGYTF. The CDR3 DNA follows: TGTGCCAGCAGTTTTAATGGGGCCTATGGCTACACCTTC.

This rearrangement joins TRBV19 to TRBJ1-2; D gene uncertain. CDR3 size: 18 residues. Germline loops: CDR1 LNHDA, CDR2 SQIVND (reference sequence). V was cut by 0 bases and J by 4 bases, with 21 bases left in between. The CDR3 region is CASSIDGMGSEFIYGYTF. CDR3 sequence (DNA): TGTGCCAGTAGTATAGATGGGATGGGGAGCGAATTCATCTATGGCTACACCTTC.